Shown below are 29 T cell receptor beta chains from a single sample sequenced in a study of blood T cell repertoires in COVID-19. The data were produced by immunoSEQ multiplex PCR, yet TCRdb's version contains in-frame clones alone and is incomplete. The table has roughly 350,000 clones, roughly 90% seen once. Sequenced: PBMCs or T cells enriched from blood (not recorded which). Every receptor here comes from a woman aged 30 to 39 who had recovered from COVID-19.

This rearrangement joins TRBV7-9 to TRBJ2-7, with D hard to call. In germline, CDR1 is SEHNR, CDR2 FQNEAQ (reference sequence). This CDR3 comprises 15 residues. Trimming took off 4 bases at V and 6 bases at J, with 19 bases between the two ends. The CDR3 DNA follows: TGTGCCAGCAGCTCCCCCCTAATCGACGGCGGCGAGCAGTACTTC. This sequence encodes CASSSPLIDGGEQYF. Looking up the rest from reference TRBV7-9 and TRBJ2-7 gives the full variable domain: DTGVSQNPRHKITKRGQNVTFRCDPISEHNRLYWYRQTLGQGPEFLTYFQNEAQLEKSRLLSDRFSAERPKGSFSTLEIQRTEQGDSAMYLCASSSPLIDGGEQYFGPGTRLTVT.

This sequence joins TRBV15 and TRBJ2-7, with a weak D call TRBD2 (6 bases). Trimming removed 5 bases from V and 4 bases from J, with 12 bases in between. CDR3 length: 13 residues. Per germline, CDR1 LNHNV and CDR2 YYDKDF (reference sequence). The chain's CDR3 is CATSGTGVYEQYF. CDR3 DNA sequence: TGTGCCACCAGCGGGACGGGAGTGTACGAGCAGTACTTC.

V is TRBV19 and J is TRBJ2-1, with TRBD2 matching over 14 bases. Germline-derived CDR1 and CDR2 are LNHDA and SQIVND (reference sequence). The ends lost 9 bases at V and 9 bases at J; junction bases unmatched: 13. The CDR3 is 16 residues long. CDR3 residues: CASEPPGLAGAGEQFF. CDR3 DNA: TGTGCCAGCGAACCTCCGGGACTAGCGGGGGCAGGTGAGCAGTTCTTC.

J is TRBJ2-1 and V is TRBV12-3 or TRBV12-4; D is possibly TRBD2 (6 bases). Trimming removed 6 bases from V and 7 bases from J, with 13 bases in between. This CDR3 has 13 amino acids. The CDR3 loop reads CASSQRLVNEQFF. The CDR3 DNA reads as TGTGCCAGCAGCCAACGACTAGTAAATGAGCAGTTCTTC.

This chain links TRBV7-2 with TRBJ2-7; D perhaps matches TRBD1 (7 bases). This CDR3 has 14 residues. The V and J ends lost 4 bases and 6 bases respectively, with 16 bases between them. Looked up from germline, CDR1 is SGHTA and CDR2 is FQGNSA. The CDR3 nucleotides read TGTGCCAGCAGCTCCCGGACAGGAGGGGGCGAGCAGTACTTC. Protein: CASSSRTGGGEQYF.

The chain recombines TRBV30 with TRBJ2-1, with 8 bases identical to TRBD2. CDR3 length: 15 amino acids. Germline values: CDR1 GTSNPN, CDR2 SVGIG (reference sequence). V dropped 2 bases and J dropped 4; count of bases not matched to a gene: 7. The CDR3 nucleotides read TGTGCCTGGAGTAGACGACTAGCGTCTTACAATGAGCAGTTCTTC. Translating it yields CAWSRRLASYNEQFF.

This clone was counted between two and nine times. The chain combines TRBV19 with TRBJ2-7; tentatively, D is TRBD1 (6 bases). Germline CDR1 and CDR2: LNHDA and SQIVND (reference sequence). CDR3 length: 17 residues. The ends were cut back, 3 bases at V and 4 bases at J, with 22 bases in the middle. The CDR3 loop is CASSIDFRTAAEYEQYF. The DNA for the CDR3 is TGTGCCAGTAGTATCGACTTCCGGACAGCGGCGGAGTACGAGCAGTACTTC.

The J gene is TRBJ2-5, the V gene TRBV5-1; 11 positions agree with TRBD1. The CDR3 runs to 15 residues. The V and J ends lost 2 bases and 5 bases, in that order; junction bases with no gene match: 5. Germline assignment: CDR1 SGHRS and CDR2 YFSETQ. The CDR3 bases are TGCGCCAGCAGCTTAACCGGACAGGGGGCCGAGACCCAGTACTTC. Translation: CASSLTGQGAETQYF.

The chain couples TRBV27 to TRBJ1-2, with 10 bases that match TRBD1. CDR1 and CDR2 (germline): MNHEY, SMNVEV (reference sequence). The CDR3 is 15 residues long. With 8 bases clipped from V and 4 bases from J, the junction kept 10 bases outside the gene matches. For the CDR3, the DNA is TGTGCCAGCGGTGATTGGGGACAGGGGATCTATGGCTACACCTTC. This codes for CASGDWGQGIYGYTF.

The chain has TRBV5-1 and TRBJ1-6; no reliable D call. This CDR3 is 13 amino acids long. In germline, CDR1 is SGHRS, CDR2 YFSETQ. V was clipped by 5 bases and J by 10 bases, with 13 bases between them. The CDR3 region is CASRSAGLSPLHF. The CDR3 DNA reads as TGCGCCAGCAGATCGGCGGGATTGTCACCCCTCCACTTT.

The chain recombines TRBV28 with TRBJ2-1; TRBD2 matches at 8 bases. CDR3 length: 14 residues. Germline CDR1 MDHEN, CDR2 SYDVKM. V lost 7 bases to trimming and J lost 4 bases; unmatched junction nucleotides: 6. CDR3 coding DNA: TGTGCCAGCATAACGGGAGGGATTTACAATGAGCAGTTCTTC. Encoded protein: CASITGGIYNEQFF.

The CDR3 loop reads CASTTGTGGRPIQYF. For the CDR3, the DNA is TGTGCCAGCACCACGGGGACAGGGGGGAGGCCCATTCAGTACTTC. This chain connects TRBV28 to TRBJ2-4; TRBD1 matches 11 bases. The V and J ends lost 7 bases and 9 bases, in that order; junction bases with no gene match: 11. Germline-derived CDR1 and CDR2 are MDHEN and SYDVKM. The length of the CDR3 is 15 residues.

As concerns this clone: Other nucleotide sequences in the sample specify the same CDR3. This chain connects TRBV28 to TRBJ1-1; no reliable D call. Germline CDR1 MDHEN, CDR2 SYDVKM. The length of the CDR3 is 11 residues. V was cut by 3 bases and J by 4 bases, with 3 bases left in between. The CDR3 spells CASSFGTEAFF. In nucleotides, the CDR3 is TGTGCCAGCAGTTTCGGCACTGAAGCTTTCTTT.

Written as DNA, the CDR3 is TGTGCCAGCAGTTTCTCGCAGAGACAGGAGACCCAGTACTTC. Translated: CASSFSQRQETQYF. This chain links TRBV28 with TRBJ2-5; TRBD1 might be the D (5 bases). The V end was cut by 3 bases, the J end by 5 bases, with 13 bases between. The CDR3 runs to 14 residues. Germline assignment: CDR1 MDHEN and CDR2 SYDVKM. The whole variable domain, remainder taken from reference TRBV28 and TRBJ2-5, is DVKVTQSSRYLVKRTGEKVFLECVQDMDHENMFWYRQDPGLGLRLIYFSYDVKMKEKGDIPEGYSVSREKKERFSLILESASTNQTSMYLCASSFSQRQETQYFGPGTRLLVL.

The chain has TRBV19 and TRBJ2-5; possible D gene TRBD2, 6 bases. Germline V lookup: CDR1 LNHDA, CDR2 SQIVND (reference sequence). This CDR3 is 13 amino acids long. The V and J ends lost 7 bases and 9 bases respectively, with 18 bases between them. The CDR3 sequence: CASTPGLGGAQYF. CDR3 nucleotides: TGTGCCAGTACCCCGGGCCTCGGGGGAGCCCAGTACTTC.

The genes are TRBV6-2 or TRBV6-3 and TRBJ1-5; tentative D call: TRBD1 (6 bases). This CDR3 comprises 16 residues. With 3 bases removed from V and 0 bases from J, the gap between germline ends came to 12 bases. The germline gives CDR1 MNHEY, CDR2 SVGEGT. CDR3 DNA: TGTGCCAGCAGTTATGGGGGCAGCAATAGCAATCAGCCCCAGCATTTT. It specifies CASSYGGSNSNQPQHF.

The J gene is TRBJ2-7, the V gene TRBV4-3; D remains unclear. V lost 0 bases and J 2 bases, leaving 11 bases between the germline ends. The CDR3 runs to 15 residues. Germline V gene lookup returns CDR1 LGHNA and CDR2 YSLEER. This CDR3 is CASSQEWAAPYEQYF. The CDR3 DNA follows: TGCGCCAGCAGCCAAGAGTGGGCTGCTCCCTACGAGCAGTACTTC.

The chain uses TRBV28 and TRBJ2-7; tentatively, D is TRBD2 (5 bases). From germline, CDR1 is MDHEN and CDR2 SYDVKM. This CDR3 has 12 amino acids. Trimming shortened V by 8 bases and J by 1 base, and 9 bases separated the two germline ends. The CDR3 nucleotides are TGTGCCAGCGAGGGCGAATCCTACGAGCAGTACTTC. It is translated as CASEGESYEQYF.

The gene calls are TRBV30 and TRBJ1-5; D not certain. Per germline, CDR1 GTSNPN and CDR2 SVGIG (reference sequence). V gave up 3 bases and J gave up 6 bases, with 12 bases separating them. The CDR3 totals 13 residues. The CDR3 protein is CAWSGTDSQPQHF. CDR3 nucleotide sequence: TGTGCCTGGAGCGGTACAGATAGTCAGCCCCAGCATTTT.

The chain uses TRBV7-2 and TRBJ1-2; TRBD1 aligns across 8 bases. This CDR3 spans 12 amino acids. The ends lost 6 bases at V and 7 bases at J; junction bases unmatched: 4. Looked up from germline, CDR1 is SGHTA and CDR2 is FQGNSA. The DNA of the CDR3 is TGTGCCAGCAGTTTGGACAGGGCTGGCTACACCTTC. It specifies CASSLDRAGYTF.

V and J are TRBV5-1 and TRBJ1-2; 7 bases agree with TRBD1. Trimming took 0 bases from V and 8 from J; bases not matched to a gene: 4. Germline V gene lookup returns CDR1 SGHRS and CDR2 YFSETQ. The CDR3 covers 13 residues. The CDR3 coding sequence is TGCGCCAGCAGCTTGGCAGGGGGAGACGGCTACACCTTC. Amino acid sequence: CASSLAGGDGYTF.

The chain carries TRBV19 and TRBJ1-5, with TRBD1 matching over 9 bases. This CDR3 is built from 15 residues. Germline assignment: CDR1 LNHDA and CDR2 SQIVND (reference sequence). V gave up 4 bases and J gave up 9 bases; unmatched junction bases: 10. The CDR3 loop is CASSTNGQGIRPQHF. The DNA for the CDR3 is TGTGCCAGTAGTACGAATGGACAGGGGATTAGGCCCCAGCATTTT.

The chain has TRBV6-6 and TRBJ1-2; D possibly corresponds to TRBD1 (6 bases). The CDR3 has 17 amino acids. The germline V and J ends were trimmed by 5 bases and 2 bases, with 21 bases remaining between them. CDR1 MNHNY and CDR2 SVGAGI come from the germline V gene (reference sequence). The CDR3 bases are TGTGCCAGCAGTCCCCTTGACGACAGGTACCGAAACTATGGCTACACCTTC. Amino acid sequence: CASSPLDDRYRNYGYTF.

This chain connects TRBV30 to TRBJ2-5; 8 bases are a match to TRBD2. The germline V gene has CDR1 GTSNPN and CDR2 SVGIG (reference sequence). V lost 1 base, J lost 9 bases, and 13 bases stayed unmatched. CDR3 size: 15 residues. The CDR3 region is CAWSADGRRGVSQYF. CDR3 coding DNA: TGTGCCTGGAGTGCAGACGGTCGGCGGGGGGTATCCCAGTACTTC. The whole variable domain, filled in from reference TRBV30 and TRBJ2-5, reads SQTIHQWPATLVQPVGSPLSLECTVEGTSNPNLYWYRQAAGRGLQLLFYSVGIGQISSEVPQNLSASRPQDRQFILSSKKLLLSDSGFYLCAWSADGRRGVSQYFGPGTRLLVL.

The rearrangement links TRBV4-3 to TRBJ1-4; D gene uncertain. Trimming removed 2 bases at V and 0 bases at J, with 13 bases between. Germline V lookup: CDR1 LGHNA, CDR2 YSLEER. The CDR3 totals 17 residues. The CDR3 sequence: CASSQSGSTSTNEKLFF. Written as DNA, the CDR3 is TGCGCCAGCAGCCAAAGCGGGTCTACTTCAACTAATGAAAAACTGTTTTTT.

This CDR3 reads CASSQWGRAEGLAFEQYF. CDR3 nucleotide sequence: TGCGCCAGCAGCCAATGGGGCAGGGCTGAGGGACTAGCGTTCGAGCAGTACTTC. The chain links TRBV4-1 to TRBJ2-7; 10 nucleotides match TRBD2. The CDR3 runs to 18 residues. Trimming cost V 2 bases and J 6 bases; bases outside gene matches: 16. Germline assignment: CDR1 MGHRA and CDR2 YSYEKL.

The rearrangement links TRBV24-1 to TRBJ1-5, with TRBD1 as a possible D gene (5 bases). This CDR3 comprises 15 residues. The germline V gene encodes CDR1 KGHDR and CDR2 SFDVKD. V was shortened by 4 bases and J by 5 bases, with 14 bases between the two germline ends. In nucleotides, the CDR3 is TGTGCCACCAGTGACCCCGGGACTACTTATCAGCCCCAGCATTTT. Translation gives CATSDPGTTYQPQHF.

The rearrangement uses TRBV18 and TRBJ1-3, with a tentative D call TRBD1 (6 bases). V dropped 3 bases and J dropped 0 bases, with 15 bases sitting between them. The CDR3 runs to 17 residues. Germline V gives CDR1 KGHSH, CDR2 LQKENI. CDR3 DNA: TGTGCCAGCTCACCCACGCCCCGACAGGCCTCTGGAAACACCATATATTTT. This gives the protein CASSPTPRQASGNTIYF.

The chain combines TRBV28 with TRBJ1-2, with D perhaps TRBD1 (5 bases). V dropped 5 bases and J dropped 5 bases, with 15 bases sitting between them. This CDR3 is built from 14 residues. Per germline, CDR1 MDHEN and CDR2 SYDVKM. The CDR3 here is CASSQTPGGYGYTF. The CDR3 DNA sequence: TGTGCCAGCAGTCAAACGCCGGGGGGTTATGGCTACACCTTC.